These T cell receptor beta chains were read from a single sample in a study of regulatory T cells in long-lasting Graves disease. In TCRdb, the multiplex PCR reads were re-called with MiXCR into one record per CDR3 protein. This table has 400,000 or so distinct CDR3 sequences, roughly a quarter appearing once. The sequenced sample was peripheral blood mononuclear cells (PBMCs), obtained when the disease was refractory, from a patient treated with antithyroid drugs. The receptor set was obtained from a female donor with Graves disease. Each CDR3 is given with its conserved first and last residue. D genes are given only for firm matches. A clone size is listed for some rows: how often the clone was seen (once, few, many), or a class if it is expanded.

v_gene,abundance,j_gene,len,d_gene,CDR3aa,CDR3nt
TRBV29-1,many,TRBJ2-7,12,TRBD1,CSARQGAYEQYF,TGCAGCGCTCGACAGGGAGCCTACGAGCAGTACTTC
TRBV30,few,TRBJ1-4,14,TRBD1,CAWSTGQGYEKLFF,TGTGCCTGGAGTACGGGACAGGGCTATGAAAAACTGTTTTTT
TRBV30,few,TRBJ2-7,12,.,CAWSHASYEQYF,TGTGCCTGGAGCCACGCCTCCTACGAGCAGTACTTC
TRBV3-2,few,TRBJ1-2,13,.,CASSQHRDRGYTF,TGTGCCAGCAGCCAACACAGAGACCGGGGCTACACCTTC
TRBV19,once,TRBJ2-1,16,TRBD2,CASSISGTSGNNEQFF,TGTGCCAGTAGTATCTCTGGGACTAGCGGTAACAATGAGCAGTTCTTC
TRBV7-8,many,TRBJ1-5,13,.,CASSQSLYQPQHF,TGTGCCAGCAGTCAATCTTTGTATCAGCCCCAGCATTTT
TRBV11-2,many,TRBJ2-7,18,.,CASSLVPGRFLALYEQYF,TGTGCCAGCAGCTTAGTGCCGGGACGATTTCTTGCCCTCTACGAGCAGTACTTC
TRBV4-1,.,TRBJ1-1,12,.,CASSQTYTEAFF,TGCGCCAGCAGCCAGACGTACACTGAAGCTTTCTTT
TRBV28,many,TRBJ1-4,14,.,CASNPAATNEKLFF,TGTGCCAGCAACCCGGCAGCAACTAATGAAAAACTGTTTTTT
TRBV2,few,TRBJ2-5,13,.,CASIVERQETQYF,TGTGCCAGCATAGTTGAGCGTCAAGAGACCCAGTACTTC
TRBV27,once,TRBJ2-2,12,.,CASLGDTGELFF,TGTGCCAGCCTTGGGGACACCGGGGAGCTGTTTTTT
TRBV12-3/TRBV12-4,many,TRBJ1-6,15,.,CASSLGGRVGSPLHF,TGTGCCAGCAGTTTAGGAGGCAGGGTTGGGTCACCCCTCCACTTT
TRBV6-2/TRBV6-3,many,TRBJ1-2,13,TRBD1,CASSYSQGGARYF,TGTGCCAGCAGTTATTCCCAGGGGGGAGCACGGTACTTC
TRBV27,few,TRBJ1-5,14,.,CASSTAGHGQPQHF,TGTGCCAGCAGCACCGCAGGGCACGGTCAGCCCCAGCATTTT
TRBV6-1,few,TRBJ2-1,12,.,CASGQTNSEQFF,TGTGCCAGCGGTCAGACCAACAGTGAGCAGTTCTTC
TRBV18,.,TRBJ2-7,13,.,CASSPNQVREQYF,TGTGCCAGCTCACCAAATCAGGTTCGCGAGCAGTACTTC
TRBV11-2,few,TRBJ2-7,16,TRBD2,CASSYHSGSYSYEQYF,TGTGCCAGCAGCTATCATAGCGGGAGTTACTCCTACGAGCAGTACTTC
TRBV19,.,TRBJ1-2,14,TRBD1,CASSIDREMDGYTF,TGTGCCAGTAGTATCGACAGGGAGATGGATGGCTACACCTTC
TRBV30,.,TRBJ2-7,12,.,CAWSGPGPRLGF,TGTGCCTGGAGTGGCCCCGGGCCTAGACTAGGCTTC
TRBV12-3/TRBV12-4,few,TRBJ2-7,14,TRBD2,CASGDLAGAREQYF,TGTGCCAGCGGAGATTTAGCGGGAGCTCGCGAGCAGTACTTC
TRBV19,few,TRBJ1-6,14,TRBD1,CASTSDRVASPLHF,TGTGCCAGTACTAGCGACAGGGTGGCCTCACCCCTCCACTTT
TRBV7-2,.,TRBJ2-7,17,TRBD2,CASSLAPSGRVPYEQYF,TGTGCCAGCAGCTTAGCTCCTAGCGGGAGGGTCCCCTACGAGCAGTACTTC
TRBV11-2,many,TRBJ2-2,15,TRBD2,CASSFWTSADGELFF,TGTGCCAGCAGCTTTTGGACTAGCGCGGACGGGGAGCTGTTTTTT
TRBV7-6,.,TRBJ1-3,15,.,CASSLNWGAGNTIYF,TGTGCCAGCAGCTTAAACTGGGGGGCTGGAAACACCATATATTTT
TRBV7-9,.,TRBJ2-7,16,.,CASSLDLRGRSYEQYF,TGTGCCAGCAGCTTAGATTTACGGGGAAGGTCCTACGAGCAGTACTTC
TRBV28,many,TRBJ1-5,14,.,CASAAASSNQPQHF,TGTGCCAGCGCCGCGGCCAGCAGTAATCAGCCCCAGCATTTT
TRBV30,.,TRBJ1-2,15,.,CAWSVRGNYGGGYTF,TGTGCCTGGAGTGTACGAGGGAACTATGGTGGTGGCTACACCTTC
TRBV5-1,.,TRBJ2-7,14,TRBD2,CASSREGPPYEQYF,TGCGCCAGCAGCAGGGAGGGACCCCCCTACGAGCAGTACTTC
TRBV7-8,.,TRBJ2-2,16,TRBD2,CASSGLAGVVSGELFF,TGTGCCAGCAGCGGACTAGCGGGAGTAGTCTCCGGGGAGCTGTTTTTT
TRBV6-1,.,TRBJ2-7,11,.,CASSTQNGQYF,TGTGCCAGCAGTACCCAGAACGGGCAGTACTTC
TRBV12-3/TRBV12-4,once,TRBJ1-3,14,.,CASNSGVTGNTIYF,TGTGCCAGCAATTCAGGGGTTACCGGAAACACCATATATTTT
TRBV7-2,.,TRBJ1-1,13,.,CASSLRVVTEAFF,TGTGCCAGCAGCTTGCGGGTCGTGACTGAAGCTTTCTTT
TRBV30,.,TRBJ1-1,14,.,CAWTGQLMNTEAFF,TGTGCCTGGACGGGGCAGCTCATGAACACTGAAGCTTTCTTT
TRBV20-1,.,TRBJ2-1,14,TRBD2,CSASGRKSYNEQFF,TGCAGTGCTAGCGGGAGGAAGTCCTACAATGAGCAGTTCTTC
TRBV5-1,.,TRBJ1-5,15,TRBD1,CASSLSGQPNQPQHF,TGCGCCAGCAGCTTGTCGGGACAGCCTAATCAGCCCCAGCATTTT
TRBV7-2,many,TRBJ2-7,11,.,CASSSGIEQYF,TGTGCCAGCAGCTCAGGTATCGAGCAGTACTTC
TRBV24-1,many,TRBJ1-1,13,.,CATSDFPNTEAFF,TGTGCCACCAGTGATTTCCCGAACACTGAAGCTTTCTTT
TRBV28,many,TRBJ1-3,13,.,CASSLGIGNTIYF,TGTGCCAGCAGTTTGGGGATCGGAAACACCATATATTTT
TRBV30,.,TRBJ2-3,12,TRBD1,CAWDRGEGTQYF,TGTGCCTGGGACAGGGGAGAAGGTACGCAGTATTTT
TRBV6-1,many,TRBJ1-1,11,TRBD1,CASNDRGRAFF,TGTGCCAGCAATGACAGGGGTCGAGCTTTCTTT
TRBV27,many,TRBJ2-2,19,TRBD2,CASSLSGTSGVLVTGELFF,TGTGCCAGCAGTTTATCGGGGACTAGCGGGGTATTGGTGACCGGGGAGCTGTTTTTT
TRBV29-1,.,TRBJ1-3,15,.,CSVESQGRSGNTIYF,TGCAGCGTTGAATCGCAGGGCCGCTCTGGAAACACCATATATTTT
TRBV11-2,many,TRBJ2-7,14,.,CASSLEVLTYEQYF,TGTGCCAGCAGCTTAGAAGTGCTCACTTACGAGCAGTACTTC
TRBV18,few,TRBJ2-7,16,TRBD2,CASSLSSGKVSYEQYF,TGTGCCAGCTCATTATCTAGCGGGAAGGTCTCCTACGAGCAGTACTTC
TRBV19,.,TRBJ1-6,14,.,CASKNHQGTSPLHF,TGTGCCAGTAAAAACCACCAGGGGACCTCACCCCTCCACTTT
TRBV3-1,few,TRBJ2-7,15,TRBD2,CASSQDPGGVREQYF,TGTGCCAGCAGCCAAGATCCGGGGGGGGTACGTGAGCAGTACTTC
TRBV12-3/TRBV12-4,.,TRBJ2-4,15,TRBD1,CASSPLQGAKNIQYF,TGTGCCAGCAGTCCACTACAGGGGGCCAAAAACATTCAGTACTTC
TRBV5-1,.,TRBJ1-1,15,.,CVSSLGHNVNTEAFF,TGCGTCAGCAGCCTGGGGCACAACGTGAACACTGAAGCTTTCTTT
TRBV28,.,TRBJ1-5,14,.,CASSLQRVGQPQHF,TGTGCCAGCAGTTTGCAAAGGGTCGGCCAGCCCCAGCATTTT
TRBV14,.,TRBJ2-2,14,.,CASSQHSGAWELFF,TGTGCCAGCAGCCAACATTCAGGGGCGTGGGAGCTGTTTTTT